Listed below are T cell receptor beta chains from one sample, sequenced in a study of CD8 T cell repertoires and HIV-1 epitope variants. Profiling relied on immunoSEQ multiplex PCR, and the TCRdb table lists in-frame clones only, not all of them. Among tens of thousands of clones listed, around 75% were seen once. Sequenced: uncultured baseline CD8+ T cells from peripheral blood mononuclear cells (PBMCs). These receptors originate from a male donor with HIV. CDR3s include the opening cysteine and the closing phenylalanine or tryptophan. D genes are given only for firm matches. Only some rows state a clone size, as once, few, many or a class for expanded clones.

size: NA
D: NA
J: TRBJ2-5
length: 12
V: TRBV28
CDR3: CASSSLAETQYF
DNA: TGTGCCAGCAGTTCCCTAGCTGAGACCCAGTACTTC

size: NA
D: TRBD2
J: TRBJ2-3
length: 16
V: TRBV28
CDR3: CASRIVGREGTDTQYF
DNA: TGTGCCAGCAGGATCGTCGGCAGGGAGGGAACAGATACGCAGTATTTT

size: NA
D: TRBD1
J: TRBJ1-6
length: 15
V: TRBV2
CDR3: CASWTDRDFNSPLHF
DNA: TGTGCCAGCTGGACGGACAGGGACTTTAATTCACCCCTCCACTTT

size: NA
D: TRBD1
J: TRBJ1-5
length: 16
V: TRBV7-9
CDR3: CASSLREGAGNQPQHF
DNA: TGTGCCAGCAGCTTACGCGAGGGGGCAGGCAATCAGCCCCAGCATTTT

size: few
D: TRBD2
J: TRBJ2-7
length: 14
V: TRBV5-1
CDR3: CASSLAGESYEQYF
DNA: TGCGCCAGCAGCTTAGCGGGGGAGTCCTACGAGCAGTACTTC

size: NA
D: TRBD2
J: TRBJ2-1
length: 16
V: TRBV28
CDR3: CASSSFGGRAYNEQFF
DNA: TGTGCCAGCAGTTCGTTTGGCGGGAGGGCCTACAATGAGCAGTTCTTC

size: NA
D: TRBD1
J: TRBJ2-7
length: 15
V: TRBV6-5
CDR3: CASSYLGQGSYEQYF
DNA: TGTGCCAGCAGTTACTTGGGACAGGGCTCCTACGAGCAGTACTTC

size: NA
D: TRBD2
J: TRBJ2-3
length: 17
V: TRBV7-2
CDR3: CASSSWTSGGARDTQYF
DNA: TGTGCCAGCAGCTCGTGGACTAGCGGGGGGGCAAGAGATACGCAGTATTTT

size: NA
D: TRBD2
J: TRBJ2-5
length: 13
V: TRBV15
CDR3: CATGRGYQETQYF
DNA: TGTGCCACGGGGCGGGGGTACCAAGAGACCCAGTACTTC

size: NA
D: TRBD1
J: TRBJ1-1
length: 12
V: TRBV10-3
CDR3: CAIRGQGTEAFF
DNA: TGTGCCATCAGAGGACAGGGCACTGAAGCTTTCTTT

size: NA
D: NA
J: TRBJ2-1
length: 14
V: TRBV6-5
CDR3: CASSYSTQNNEQFF
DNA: TGTGCCAGCAGTTACTCGACCCAGAACAATGAGCAGTTCTTC

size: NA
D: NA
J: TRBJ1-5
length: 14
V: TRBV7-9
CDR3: CASSLGPSNQPQHF
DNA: TGTGCCAGCAGCTTAGGTCCGAGCAATCAGCCCCAGCATTTT

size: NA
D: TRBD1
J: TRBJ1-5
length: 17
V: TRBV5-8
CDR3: CASSPGQGWVWDQPQHF
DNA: TGTGCCAGCAGCCCTGGACAGGGATGGGTGTGGGACCAGCCCCAGCATTTT

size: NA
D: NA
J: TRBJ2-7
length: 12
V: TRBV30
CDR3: CAWSLMSYEQYF
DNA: TGTGCCTGGAGTCTCATGTCCTACGAGCAGTACTTC

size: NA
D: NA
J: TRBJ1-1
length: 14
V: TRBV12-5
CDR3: CASGPSGRATEAFF
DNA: TGTGCTAGTGGCCCCAGCGGCAGGGCCACTGAAGCTTTCTTT

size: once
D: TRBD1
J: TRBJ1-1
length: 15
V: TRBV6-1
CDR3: CASSAKQGADTEAFF
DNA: TGTGCCAGCAGTGCTAAACAGGGGGCGGACACTGAAGCTTTCTTT

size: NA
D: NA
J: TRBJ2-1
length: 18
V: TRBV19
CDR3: CASSISPQRLSPGDEQFF
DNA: TGTGCCAGTAGTATATCTCCCCAGCGGCTTTCCCCAGGGGATGAGCAGTTCTTC

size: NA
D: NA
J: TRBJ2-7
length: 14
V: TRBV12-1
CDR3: CASSLDTLSYEQYF
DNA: TGTGCCAGCAGCCTGGACACCCTCTCCTACGAGCAGTACTTC

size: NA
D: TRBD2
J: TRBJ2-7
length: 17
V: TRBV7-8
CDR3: CASSLASTSSDSYEQYF
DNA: TGTGCCAGCAGCTTAGCCTCGACTAGCTCCGACTCCTACGAGCAGTACTTC

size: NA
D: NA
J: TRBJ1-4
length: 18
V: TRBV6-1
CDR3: CASSETGEVGPGNEKLFF
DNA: TGTGCCAGCAGTGAAACTGGGGAGGTCGGGCCGGGGAATGAAAAACTGTTTTTT

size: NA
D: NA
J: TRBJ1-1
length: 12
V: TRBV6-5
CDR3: CASSKQGREAFF
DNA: TGTGCCAGCAGTAAACAGGGAAGAGAAGCTTTCTTT

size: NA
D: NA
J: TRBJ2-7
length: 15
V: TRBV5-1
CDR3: CASSLDIQGPYEQYF
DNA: TGCGCCAGCAGCTTGGATATCCAGGGGCCTTACGAGCAGTACTTC

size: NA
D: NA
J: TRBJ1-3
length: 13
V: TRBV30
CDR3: CAWRLGAGNTIYF
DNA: TGTGCCTGGCGCCTGGGGGCGGGAAACACCATATATTTT

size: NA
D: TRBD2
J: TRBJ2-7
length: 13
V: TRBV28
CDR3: CASWTSGKNEQYF
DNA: TGTGCCAGCTGGACTAGCGGGAAGAACGAGCAGTACTTC

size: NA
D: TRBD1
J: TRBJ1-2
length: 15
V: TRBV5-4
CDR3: CASSPGQGVDYGYTF
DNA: TGTGCCAGCAGCCCGGGACAGGGGGTCGACTATGGCTACACCTTC

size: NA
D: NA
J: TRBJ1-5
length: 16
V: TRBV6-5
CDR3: CASSSRGLGSNQPQHF
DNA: TGTGCCAGCAGTTCGAGGGGACTCGGTAGCAATCAGCCCCAGCATTTT

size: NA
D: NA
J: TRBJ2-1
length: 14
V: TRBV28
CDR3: CASGGPSSYNEQFF
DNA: TGTGCCAGCGGGGGTCCTAGCTCCTACAATGAGCAGTTCTTC

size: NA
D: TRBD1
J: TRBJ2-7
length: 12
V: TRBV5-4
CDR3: CASNPQGDEQYF
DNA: TGTGCCAGCAATCCACAGGGGGACGAGCAGTACTTC

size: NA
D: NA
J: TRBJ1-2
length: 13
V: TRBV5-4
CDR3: CASSLPGNYGYTF
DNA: TGTGCCAGCAGCTTACCTGGGAACTATGGCTACACCTTC

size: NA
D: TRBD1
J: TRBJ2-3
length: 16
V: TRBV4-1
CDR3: CASSQDRQGVTDTQYF
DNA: TGCGCCAGCAGCCAAGACCGACAGGGGGTGACAGATACGCAGTATTTT

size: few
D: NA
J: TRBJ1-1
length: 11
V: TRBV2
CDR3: CATRGYTEAFF
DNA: TGTGCCACCAGGGGATACACTGAAGCTTTCTTT

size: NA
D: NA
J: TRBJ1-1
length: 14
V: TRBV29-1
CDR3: CSVEAFGEYTEAFF
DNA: TGCAGCGTTGAAGCATTCGGGGAATACACTGAAGCTTTCTTT

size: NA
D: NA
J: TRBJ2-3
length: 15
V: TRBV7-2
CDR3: CASSLVVASTDTQYF
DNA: TGTGCCAGCAGCTTAGTCGTTGCTAGCACAGATACGCAGTATTTT

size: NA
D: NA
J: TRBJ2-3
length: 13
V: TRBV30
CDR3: CACEGDVRNTQYF
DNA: TGTGCCTGCGAAGGAGACGTCAGGAATACGCAGTATTTT

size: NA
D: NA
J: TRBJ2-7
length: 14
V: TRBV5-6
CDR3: CASSEPGRYYEQYF
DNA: TGTGCCAGCAGCGAGCCGGGCCGATACTACGAGCAGTACTTC

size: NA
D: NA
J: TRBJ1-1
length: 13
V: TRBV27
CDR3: CASRPGGANEAFF
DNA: TGTGCCAGCAGACCTGGTGGCGCCAACGAAGCTTTCTTT